This T cell receptor beta chain was found in a study of cytomegalovirus exposure and HLA in healthy donors. Study-wide background: Earlier, 90 million to 140 million unique TCR beta sequences were recovered from around 200 million T cells by an analysis. Among the roughly 380 donors who were genotyped, 81% fell in the genetic ancestry cluster that is associated with self-reported Caucasian donors.

PCR used 60 Vbeta primers and 13 Jbeta primers. Data came from immunoSEQ multiplex PCR; TCRdb stores just in-frame clones and leaves some out. The table lists about 140,000 clones, just over 65% of them singletons. Worth noting for this clone: Its antigen remains unidentified.

Study-level results: Most subjects had HLA-A and HLA-B alleles reportedly predicted accurately by TCR beta sequences. In all likelihood, a cluster of highly shared sequence variants was a sequencing artifact.

CDR3 length: 13 amino acids. Germline V lookup: CDR1 MNHNY, CDR2 SVGAGI (reference sequence). With 2 bases removed from V and 4 bases from J, the gap between germline ends came to 6 bases. The chain links TRBV6-6 to TRBJ2-1, with D hard to call. Sequencing input: PBMCs. The TCR sequence derives from an older woman in good health and CMV-seronegative. The CDR3 reads CASSYDGYNEQFF. The CDR3 region has the DNA TGTGCCAGCAGTTACGACGGGTACAATGAGCAGTTCTTC.